Listed here are 31 T cell receptor beta chains from one sample, sequenced in a study of blood T cell repertoires in COVID-19. Assay used: immunoSEQ multiplex PCR; TCRdb lists only in-frame clones, some missing. The profile covers about 200,000 clones, with roughly 77% appearing a single time and roughly 5.7% taken by the ten largest. The sample consisted of peripheral blood. These receptors all come from a woman aged 35 to 49 with COVID-19, enrolled during active disease.

This clone was observed once. This chain connects TRBV30 to TRBJ1-1, with D unclear. The CDR3 spans 14 residues. The germline V gene has CDR1 GTSNPN and CDR2 SVGIG (reference sequence). Trimming left V 1 base short and J 7 bases short, with 16 bases between. DNA for the CDR3: TGTGCCTGGAGTGCGGAGGACCGCTTGTATGAAGCTTTCTTT. Its protein product is CAWSAEDRLYEAFF.

The chain employs TRBV9 and TRBJ2-2, with 9 bases matching TRBD2. V lost 2 bases to trimming and J lost 1 base; unmatched junction nucleotides: 3. This CDR3 has 16 residues. The V gene's germline CDR1 is SGDLS and CDR2 YYNGEE. Written as DNA, the CDR3 is TGTGCCAGCAGCGTGAGCGGGGGGATGAACACCGGGGAGCTGTTTTTT. Its protein product is CASSVSGGMNTGELFF.

V gene TRBV1 combines with J gene TRBJ2-3; the table's D gene call, TRBD2, was not cross checked with the DNA. TRBV1 is reported as a pseudogene. The CDR3 consists of 13 residues. CDR3 DNA: TGCACCAACGGTCTCCGGGTTTCAGATACGCAGTATTTT. This gives the protein CTNGLRVSDTQYF.

The rearrangement joins TRBV7-8 to TRBJ2-2, with 13 nucleotides matching TRBD2. The CDR3 is made up of 16 amino acids. Trimming cost V 6 bases and J 4 bases; bases outside gene matches: 5. Germline CDR1 and CDR2: SGHVS and FQNEAQ. The chain's CDR3 is CASRLTSGGTTGELFF. CDR3 bases: TGTGCCAGCAGACTGACTAGCGGGGGGACCACCGGGGAGCTGTTTTTT.

The chain couples TRBV7-8 to TRBJ1-2; no clear D. Germline CDR1 is SGHVS and CDR2 is FQNEAQ. The CDR3 totals 14 residues. The germline V and J ends were trimmed by 3 bases and 2 bases, with 10 bases remaining between them. CDR3 bases: TGTGCCAGCAGCTTCGGAGAGCTGAACTATGGCTACACCTTC. As protein: CASSFGELNYGYTF. The whole variable domain, filled in from reference TRBV7-8 and TRBJ1-2, reads GAGVSQSPRYKVAKRGQDVALRCDPISGHVSLFWYQQALGQGPEFLTYFQNEAQLDKSGLPSDRFFAERPEGSVSTLKIQRTQQEDSAVYLCASSFGELNYGYTFGSGTRLTVV.

In its sample, this clone was seen once. The V call is TRBV5-4, the J call TRBJ2-3, with 7 bases identical to TRBD2. This CDR3 comprises 15 residues. J was trimmed by 7 bases and V by 5 bases; bases with no gene match: 13. Germline lookup yields CDR1 SGHNT and CDR2 YYREEE (reference sequence). CDR3 amino acids: CASSHLMGGINTQYF. Here the CDR3 DNA reads TGTGCCAGCAGTCATCTTATGGGGGGGATAAATACGCAGTATTTT.

This clone was seen a handful of times. The chain uses TRBV2 and TRBJ2-7; the D is unclear. In germline, CDR1 is SNHLY, CDR2 FYNNEI. V gave up 4 bases and J gave up 5 bases, with 6 bases separating them. This CDR3 has 11 amino acids. The CDR3 sequence: CASSAGHEQYF. CDR3 bases: TGTGCCAGCAGTGCTGGGCACGAGCAGTACTTC.

This sequence joins TRBV5-1 and TRBJ2-3, with TRBD2 identical over 8 bases. Germline V gene sequence: CDR1 SGHRS, CDR2 YFSETQ. The CDR3 length is 16 residues. V was pared by 1 base and J by 2 bases, with 6 bases of the junction left unmatched. The CDR3 DNA is TGCGCCAGCAGCTTGAGAACTAGCGGATACACAGATACGCAGTATTTT. Its translation: CASSLRTSGYTDTQYF.

In its sample, this clone was seen a few times. The J gene is TRBJ1-1, the V gene TRBV12-3 or TRBV12-4; the D gene is possibly TRBD1 (6 bases). V was cut by 3 bases and J by 4 bases, with 9 bases left in between. The CDR3 length is 13 residues. The CDR3 spells CASSLKGGTEAFF. The DNA of the CDR3 is TGTGCCAGCAGTTTGAAAGGGGGCACTGAAGCTTTCTTT.

The V and J genes are TRBV11-1 and TRBJ2-5; TRBD2 matches 7 bases. V dropped 4 bases and J dropped 4; count of bases not matched to a gene: 12. The V gene's germline CDR1 is SGHAT and CDR2 FQDESV (reference sequence). This CDR3 spans 16 amino acids. In DNA form, the CDR3 reads TGTGCCAGCAGCTCCTCCGGGGGAGGGACGGGAGAGACCCAGTACTTC. This encodes CASSSSGGGTGETQYF.

The chain couples TRBV10-3 to TRBJ2-7; 9 nucleotides match TRBD2. The length of the CDR3 is 19 residues. Germline CDR1 reads ENHRY; CDR2 reads SYGVKD. Trimming at V came to 2 bases and at J to 0 bases, leaving 14 bases not matched to a gene. The CDR3: CAISEQQGRGAGGSYEQYF. The CDR3 DNA sequence: TGTGCCATCAGTGAGCAACAGGGTAGGGGAGCGGGAGGCTCCTACGAGCAGTACTTC.

V gene TRBV4-1 combines with J gene TRBJ2-1, with D unclear. Per the germline V gene, CDR1 is MGHRA and CDR2 is YSYEKL. CDR3 length: 12 residues. V lost 4 bases, J lost 7 bases, and 8 bases lay in between. The CDR3 reads CASSRIGNEQFF. CDR3 sequence (DNA): TGCGCCAGCAGCCGAATCGGGAATGAGCAGTTCTTC.

This chain uses TRBV5-1 with TRBJ2-2; D possibly corresponds to TRBD2 (7 bases). CDR3 length equals 17 residues. The V gene lost 5 bases and the J gene lost 4 bases, with 21 bases spanning the gap. Germline lookup yields CDR1 SGHRS and CDR2 YFSETQ. The CDR3 coding sequence is TGCGCCAGCAGTTCAAACCTACGGGGGGCTCGCACCGGGGAGCTGTTTTTT. Amino acid sequence: CASSSNLRGARTGELFF.

This clone came up once. The V call is TRBV7-8, the J call TRBJ1-5, with 8 positions matching TRBD1. The V and J ends lost 5 bases and 1 base, in that order; junction bases with no gene match: 10. The CDR3 has 17 amino acids. Germline V gene data show CDR1 as SGHVS and CDR2 as FQNEAQ. In DNA, the CDR3 is TGTGCCAGCAGCCCATACAGGGGGATAGAAAGCAATCAGCCCCAGCATTTT. Translated, it gives CASSPYRGIESNQPQHF.

The V gene is TRBV5-1, the J gene TRBJ1-6; a possible D gene is TRBD1 (6 bases). The V gene's germline CDR1 is SGHRS and CDR2 YFSETQ. The CDR3 loop spans 13 amino acids. Trimming took off 6 bases at V and 7 bases at J, with 11 bases between the two ends. CDR3 in amino acids: CASTIDRNSPLHF. Here the CDR3 DNA reads TGCGCCAGCACCATAGACAGGAATTCACCCCTCCACTTT.

J is TRBJ1-5 and V is TRBV6-6; perhaps TRBD1 as D (6 bases). The CDR3 is 15 amino acids. Germline-derived CDR1 and CDR2 are MNHNY and SVGAGI (reference sequence). With 2 bases removed from V and 5 bases from J, the gap between germline ends came to 13 bases. This CDR3 is CASSYGQGNYQPQHF. CDR3 DNA sequence: TGTGCCAGCAGTTACGGGCAGGGGAACTATCAGCCCCAGCATTTT.

DNA for the CDR3: TGTGCCAGCTCACCGGGACAGGGGTCTGGCTACACCTTC. The encoded protein is CASSPGQGSGYTF. The chain recombines TRBV4-2 with TRBJ1-2; TRBD1 agrees at 10 bases. This CDR3 region has 13 residues. Germline CDR1 is LGHNA and CDR2 is YNFKEQ. J lost 7 bases, V lost 8 bases, and 7 bases had no gene match.

This rearrangement joins TRBV6-4 to TRBJ2-2, with 8 bases that match TRBD2. Per germline, CDR1 MRHNA and CDR2 SNTAGT. The length of the CDR3 is 17 residues. The junction had 7 bases not matched to a gene; V was cut back by 0 bases and J by 4 bases. CDR3 sequence (DNA): TGTGCCAGCAGTGACTCAATAGGACTAGCCTCCACCGGGGAGCTGTTTTTT. Amino acids: CASSDSIGLASTGELFF.

The chain carries TRBV27 and TRBJ2-5; 9 nucleotides align to TRBD1. The CDR3 has 15 amino acids. Germline trimming cut 5 bases from V and 7 bases from J; bases unmatched to any gene: 11. From germline, CDR1 is MNHEY and CDR2 SMNVEV (reference sequence). CDR3 DNA: TGTGCCAGCAGTCCCGGGACAGGGTATGGTGTGACCCAGTACTTC. It yields the protein CASSPGTGYGVTQYF.

V and J are TRBV9 and TRBJ2-3, with TRBD2 matching 13 bases. The trim removed 0 bases at V and 2 bases at J, leaving 6 bases unmatched. CDR1 SGDLS and CDR2 YYNGEE come from the germline V gene. The length of the CDR3 is 18 residues. DNA for the CDR3: TGTGCCAGCAGCGTAGAGGCCGGACTAGCGGGAGTCACAGATACGCAGTATTTT. It translates to CASSVEAGLAGVTDTQYF.

This rearrangement joins TRBV7-3 to TRBJ2-3; 8 bases are a match to TRBD2. The CDR3 is made up of 16 amino acids. The J segment lost 6 bases and the V segment lost 6 bases, leaving 14 bases of the junction unmatched. CDR1 is SGHTA, CDR2 FQGTGA, per germline. The DNA of the CDR3 is TGTGCCAGCAGTTCAACCCCGGGACTAGGGGGGGATACGCAGTATTTT. It yields the protein CASSSTPGLGGDTQYF.

The chain couples TRBV4-1 to TRBJ2-7; 8 bases line up with TRBD1. Germline loops: CDR1 MGHRA, CDR2 YSYEKL. The V segment lost 3 bases and the J segment 3 bases; nucleotides outside the gene matches: 7. The CDR3 contains 15 residues. CDR3 loop: CASSHRGLEGYEQYF. In DNA, the CDR3 is TGCGCCAGCAGCCACAGGGGGCTAGAAGGCTACGAGCAGTACTTC.

This clone has only one observation. V is TRBV11-2 and J is TRBJ2-4; a possible D gene is TRBD1 (6 bases). V lost 0 bases and J lost 3, with 21 bases in between. This CDR3 is 19 amino acids long. The germline V gene encodes CDR1 SGHAT and CDR2 FQNNGV. The CDR3 DNA follows: TGTGCCAGCAGCTTAGACCCCCCCGGACAGTTTGGGGGCAAAAACATTCAGTACTTC. It translates to CASSLDPPGQFGGKNIQYF.

The chain joins TRBV4-1 to TRBJ2-1; D remains ambiguous. The V and J ends lost 3 bases and 7 bases respectively, with 4 bases between them. The CDR3 has 11 amino acids. The germline CDR1 and CDR2 sequences are MGHRA and YSYEKL. CDR3 region: CASSHINEQFF. The CDR3 DNA is TGCGCCAGCAGCCATATAAATGAGCAGTTCTTC.

This chain connects TRBV4-2 to TRBJ2-3, with 7 bases identical to TRBD2. The CDR3 length is 18 residues. The ends lost 5 bases at V and 2 bases at J; junction bases unmatched: 16. The germline gives CDR1 LGHNA, CDR2 YNFKEQ. CDR3 DNA sequence: TGTGCCAGCAGCGCCTTGGGGGGGGACGAGGGGCCCACAGATACGCAGTATTTT. This gives the protein CASSALGGDEGPTDTQYF.

This sequence joins TRBV4-3 and TRBJ1-3; D not resolved. This CDR3 contains 13 residues. V was cut by 3 bases and J by 4 bases, with 7 bases left in between. Germline CDR1 reads LGHNA; CDR2 reads YSLEER. CDR3 region: CASSQERGNTIYF. DNA of the CDR3: TGCGCCAGCAGCCAGGAGAGGGGAAACACCATATATTTT.

This clone has a single count. The chain has TRBV6-6 and TRBJ2-7; 7 bases are a match to TRBD1. The CDR3 length is 13 residues. Germline CDR1 MNHNY, CDR2 SVGAGI (reference sequence). The trim removed 7 bases at V and 7 bases at J, leaving 10 bases unmatched. The CDR3: CASTFRAQGEQYF. CDR3 sequence (DNA): TGTGCCAGCACGTTCAGGGCACAGGGGGAGCAGTACTTC.

The CDR3 nucleotides are TGTGCCAGCAGCCAAGAGGCCAGGGGGAATAATTCACCCCTCCACTTT. It is translated as CASSQEARGNNSPLHF. This chain joins TRBV4-2 and TRBJ1-6, with 7 bases that match TRBD1. Germline CDR1 and CDR2: LGHNA and YNFKEQ. V dropped 0 bases and J dropped 5; count of bases not matched to a gene: 4. The CDR3 length is 16 residues.

The chain combines TRBV7-8 with TRBJ1-3; no definite D call. CDR1 is SGHVS, CDR2 FQNEAQ, per germline. This CDR3 is built from 15 residues. Trimming pared 1 base from V and 3 bases from J, leaving 10 bases between. CDR3 DNA: TGTGCCAGCAGCTTAGTTTACGGGGATGGAAACACCATATATTTT. This codes for CASSLVYGDGNTIYF. Supplemented by reference TRBV7-8 and TRBJ1-3, the full variable domain reads GAGVSQSPRYKVAKRGQDVALRCDPISGHVSLFWYQQALGQGPEFLTYFQNEAQLDKSGLPSDRFFAERPEGSVSTLKIQRTQQEDSAVYLCASSLVYGDGNTIYFGEGSWLTVV.

The chain joins TRBV7-2 to TRBJ2-2; D possibly corresponds to TRBD1 (7 bases). V gave up 3 bases and J gave up 4 bases, with 9 bases separating them. Per the germline V gene, CDR1 is SGHTA and CDR2 is FQGNSA. This CDR3 spans 14 amino acids. The CDR3 loop is CASSFQGGTGELFF. The CDR3 DNA is TGTGCCAGCAGCTTCCAGGGGGGCACCGGGGAGCTGTTTTTT. Drawing the rest from reference TRBV7-2 and TRBJ2-2, the complete variable domain is GAGVSQSPSNKVTEKGKDVELRCDPISGHTALYWYRQSLGQGLEFLIYFQGNSAPDKSGLPSDRFSAERTGGSVSTLTIQRTQQEDSAVYLCASSFQGGTGELFFGEGSRLTVL.

This clone was seen only once. The chain couples TRBV15 to TRBJ2-1, with TRBD1 matching 9 bases. This CDR3 spans 15 amino acids. Per the germline V gene, CDR1 is LNHNV and CDR2 is YYDKDF (reference sequence). Trimming removed 3 bases from V and 7 bases from J; junction bases left unmatched: 7. Here the CDR3 reads CATSRDRGLINEQFF. CDR3 in DNA: TGTGCCACCAGCAGGGACAGGGGTCTCATTAATGAGCAGTTCTTC.